Following are 2 T cell receptor beta chains from one sample sequenced in a study of PD-L1 blockade in urothelial cancer. Generated by immunoSEQ multiplex PCR, the TCRdb table keeps only in-frame clones and is missing some. Of nearly 30,000 clones listed, 87% were seen once; the top ten hold 2.5% to 3.5%. This specimen was PBMCs, taken around atezolizumab (anti-PD-L1) treatment. The origin of the receptors is a man over 45 with urothelial cancer.

This clone was seen just once. J is TRBJ2-1 and V is TRBV7-3; maybe TRBD1 (5 bases). The V end lost 2 bases, the J end lost 5 bases, and 19 bases lay between the germline ends. This CDR3 contains 17 residues. Germline lookup yields CDR1 SGHTA and CDR2 FQGTGA. CDR3 sequence reads: CASSLGAGRGADNEQFF. CDR3 coding DNA: TGTGCCAGCAGCTTAGGGGCAGGGCGTGGGGCGGACAATGAGCAGTTCTTC.

V gene TRBV7-9 combines with J gene TRBJ1-6, with 10 bases that match TRBD1. This CDR3 contains 16 residues. Germline V gene lookup returns CDR1 SEHNR and CDR2 FQNEAQ (reference sequence). V shed 1 base, J shed 8 bases, and the junction held 5 bases outside the gene matches. The CDR3 DNA reads TGTGCCAGCAGCTTAGGGGAGACAGGGGGCGATTCACCCCTCCACTTT. Residues: CASSLGETGGDSPLHF.